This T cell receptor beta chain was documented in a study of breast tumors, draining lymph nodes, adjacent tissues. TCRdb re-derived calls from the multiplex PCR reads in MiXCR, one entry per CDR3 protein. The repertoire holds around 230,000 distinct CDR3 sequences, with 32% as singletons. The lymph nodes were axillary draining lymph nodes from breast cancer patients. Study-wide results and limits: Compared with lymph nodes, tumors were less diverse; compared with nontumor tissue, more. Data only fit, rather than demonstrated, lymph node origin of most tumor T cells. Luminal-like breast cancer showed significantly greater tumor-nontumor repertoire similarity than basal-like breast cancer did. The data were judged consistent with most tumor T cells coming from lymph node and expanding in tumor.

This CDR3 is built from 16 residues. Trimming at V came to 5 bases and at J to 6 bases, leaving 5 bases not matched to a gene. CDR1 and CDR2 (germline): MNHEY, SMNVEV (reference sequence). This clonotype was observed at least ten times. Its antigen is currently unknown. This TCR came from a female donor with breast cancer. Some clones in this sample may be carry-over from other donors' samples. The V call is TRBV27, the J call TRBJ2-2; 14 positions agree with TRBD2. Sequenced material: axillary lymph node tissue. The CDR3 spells CASSMSTSGRAGELFF. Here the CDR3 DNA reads TGTGCCAGCAGTATGTCGACTAGCGGGAGGGCCGGGGAGCTGTTTTTT.